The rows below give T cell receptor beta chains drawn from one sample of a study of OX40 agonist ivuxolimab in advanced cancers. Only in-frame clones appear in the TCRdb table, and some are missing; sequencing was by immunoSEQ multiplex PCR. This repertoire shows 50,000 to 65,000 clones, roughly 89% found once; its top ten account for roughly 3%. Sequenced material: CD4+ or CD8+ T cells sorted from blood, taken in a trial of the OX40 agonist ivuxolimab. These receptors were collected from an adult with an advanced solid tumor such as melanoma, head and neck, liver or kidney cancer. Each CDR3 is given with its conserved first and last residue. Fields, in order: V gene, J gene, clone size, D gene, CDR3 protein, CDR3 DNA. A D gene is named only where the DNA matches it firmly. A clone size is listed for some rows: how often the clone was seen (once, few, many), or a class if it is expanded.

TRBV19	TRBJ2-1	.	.	CASSIGSQRLYNEQFF	TGTGCCAGTAGTATCGGGTCGCAGCGGCTCTACAATGAGCAGTTCTTC
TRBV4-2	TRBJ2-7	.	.	CASPVAGVVYEQYF	TGTGCCAGCCCGGTTGCAGGGGTTGTCTACGAGCAGTACTTC
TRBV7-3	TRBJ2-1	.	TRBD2	CASSSWGLATNEQFF	TGTGCCAGCAGCTCCTGGGGACTAGCGACCAATGAGCAGTTCTTC
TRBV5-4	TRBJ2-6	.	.	CASSSFFSGANVLTF	TGTGCCAGCAGCTCCTTCTTCTCTGGGGCCAACGTCCTGACTTTC
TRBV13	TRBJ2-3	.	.	CASSFPAGPEDTQYF	TGTGCCAGCAGCTTTCCCGCGGGCCCGGAAGATACGCAGTATTTT
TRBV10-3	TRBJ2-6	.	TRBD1	CAISDRQGVMTGANVLTF	TGTGCCATCAGTGATCGACAGGGTGTTATGACTGGGGCCAACGTCCTGACTTTC
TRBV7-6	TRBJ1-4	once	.	CASSRAQGTNEKLFF	TGTGCCAGCAGCCGCGCCCAAGGCACTAATGAAAAACTGTTTTTT
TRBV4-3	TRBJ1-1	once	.	CASSQEGGRASEAFF	TGCGCCAGCAGCCAAGAAGGAGGAAGGGCCTCTGAAGCTTTCTTT
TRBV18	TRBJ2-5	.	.	CASARMSDSQETQYF	TGTGCCAGCGCCCGCATGTCGGACTCCCAAGAGACCCAGTACTTC
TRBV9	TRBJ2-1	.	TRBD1	CASSVGQGGHYNEQFF	TGTGCCAGCAGCGTAGGACAGGGTGGGCACTACAATGAGCAGTTCTTC
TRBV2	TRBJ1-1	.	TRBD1	CASSYRDRAFF	TGTGCCAGCAGTTACCGGGACAGAGCTTTCTTT
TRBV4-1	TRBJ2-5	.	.	CASGVGETQYF	TGCGCCAGCGGTGTCGGAGAGACCCAGTACTTC
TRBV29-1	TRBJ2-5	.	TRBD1	CSGETGGEGETQYF	TGCAGCGGGGAGACAGGGGGCGAGGGTGAGACCCAGTACTTC
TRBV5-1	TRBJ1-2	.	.	CASSSGQGTTGYTF	TGCGCCAGCAGCTCGGGGCAGGGGACCACTGGCTACACCTTC
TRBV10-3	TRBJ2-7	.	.	CAISDSYEQYF	TGTGCCATCAGTGACTCCTACGAGCAGTACTTC
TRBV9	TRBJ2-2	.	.	CASSVAQPGTGELFF	TGTGCCAGCAGCGTAGCTCAACCGGGCACCGGGGAGCTGTTTTTT
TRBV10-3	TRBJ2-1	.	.	CAISEGRDPYNEQFF	TGTGCCATCAGTGAGGGTAGGGACCCCTACAATGAGCAGTTCTTC
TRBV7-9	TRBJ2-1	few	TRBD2	CASSKDGGLGVYNEQFF	TGTGCCAGCAGCAAGGACGGGGGACTAGGGGTCTACAATGAGCAGTTCTTC
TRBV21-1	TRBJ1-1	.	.	CASSKALKWGAGGTEAFF	TGTGCCAGCAGCAAAGCCTTAAAATGGGGGGCCGGAGGAACTGAAGCTTTCTTT
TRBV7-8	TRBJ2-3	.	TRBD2	CATLAGAPESTDTQYF	TGTGCCACCTTAGCGGGAGCTCCGGAAAGCACAGATACGCAGTATTTT
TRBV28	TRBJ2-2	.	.	CASRDPRELFF	TGTGCCAGCAGGGACCCGCGGGAGCTGTTTTTT
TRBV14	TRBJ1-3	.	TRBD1	CASRVTGGNTIYF	TGTGCCAGCAGGGTGACAGGGGGAAACACCATATATTTT
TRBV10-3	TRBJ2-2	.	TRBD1	CAISEAGGGTGELFF	TGTGCCATCAGTGAGGCAGGGGGTGGCACCGGGGAGCTGTTTTTT
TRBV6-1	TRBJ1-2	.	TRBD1	CASVGQGATEKGYTF	TGTGCCAGCGTGGGACAGGGGGCCACCGAAAAGGGCTACACCTTC
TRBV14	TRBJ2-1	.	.	CASSHRYEQFF	TGTGCCAGCAGCCATCGGTATGAGCAGTTCTTC
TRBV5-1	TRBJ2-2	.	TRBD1	CASSVGQHTGELFF	TGCGCCAGCAGCGTGGGACAGCACACCGGGGAGCTGTTTTTT
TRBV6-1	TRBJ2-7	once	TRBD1	CASSDPGTGTYEQYF	TGTGCCAGCAGTGACCCCGGGACAGGCACCTACGAGCAGTACTTC
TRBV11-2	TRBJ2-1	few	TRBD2	CASSPGGVGQFF	TGTGCCAGCAGCCCGGGGGGGGTGGGGCAGTTCTTC
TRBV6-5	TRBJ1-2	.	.	CASRVGGLDYGYTF	TGTGCCAGCAGGGTGGGGGGCTTAGACTATGGCTACACCTTC
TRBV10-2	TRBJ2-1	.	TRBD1	CASSESRAGGYNEQFF	TGCGCCAGCAGTGAGTCGAGGGCAGGGGGATACAATGAGCAGTTCTTC
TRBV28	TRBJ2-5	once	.	CASSLPQGLQVTQYF	TGTGCCAGCAGTTTACCACAGGGTTTGCAAGTGACCCAGTACTTC